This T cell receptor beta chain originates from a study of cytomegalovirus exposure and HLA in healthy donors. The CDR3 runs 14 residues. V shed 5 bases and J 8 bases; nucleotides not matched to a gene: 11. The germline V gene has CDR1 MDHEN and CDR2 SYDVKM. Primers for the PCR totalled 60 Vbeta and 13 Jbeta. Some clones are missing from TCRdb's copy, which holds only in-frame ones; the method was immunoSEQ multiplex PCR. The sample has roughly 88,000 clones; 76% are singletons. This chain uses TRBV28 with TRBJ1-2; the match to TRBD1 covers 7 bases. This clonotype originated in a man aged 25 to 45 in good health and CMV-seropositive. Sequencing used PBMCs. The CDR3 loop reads CASSLLTGSNGYTF. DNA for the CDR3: TGTGCCAGCAGTCTCTTGACAGGGAGTAACGGCTACACCTTC.